This T cell receptor (beta chain) was retrieved from a study of graft-versus-host responses after intestinal transplantation. Whole-study findings and limits: Within the allografts of patients who had graft-donor T cell macrochimerism, graft-versus-host to host-versus-graft clonal ratios were high. There were GvH clones found in recipient marrow, and some of them appeared first in ileum or blood. Early declines in HvG clones that occurred post-transplant were associated with peak circulating GvH clone levels.

Regarding this clone: Its target is unknown.

Trimming at V came to 5 bases and at J to 1 base, leaving 8 bases not matched to a gene. Germline loops: CDR1 SGHVS, CDR2 FQNEAQ. CDR3 length: 16 residues. Sequenced by immunoSEQ multiplex PCR; TCRdb stores in-frame clones only, minus some. The table lists some 25,000 clones, roughly nine tenths of them singletons. The sample in question was PBMCs, obtained 38 to 40 days after intestinal transplant. This chain uses TRBV7-8 with TRBJ2-1, with 7 bases lining up with TRBD1. The receptor comes from a human patient who received an intestinal transplant, so some T cells may come from the graft donor. The CDR3 DNA reads as TGTGCCAGCAGCCAAAGACAGGGTGGGTCCTACAATGAGCAGTTCTTC. Protein: CASSQRQGGSYNEQFF.